This T cell receptor (beta chain) derives from a study of graft-versus-host responses after intestinal transplantation. Whole-study findings and limits: GvH clones turned up in recipient marrow; some had shown up first in ileum or blood.

This clone was counted once. Its antigen is not known. This table comes from immunoSEQ multiplex PCR, and its TCRdb copy is limited to in-frame clones, with some not included. This table holds about 86,000 clones, around 90% found once. CDR1 is SEHNR and CDR2 is FQNEAQ in the germline V gene (reference sequence). Trimming cost V 5 bases and J 4 bases, with 14 bases left between them. The CDR3 runs to 14 residues. This receptor was identified in a human donor who received an intestinal transplant. V is TRBV7-9 and J is TRBJ1-2, with D maybe TRBD1 (5 bases). This sample comprised unstimulated CD8+ T cells sorted from spleen or lymph node cells, obtained before intestinal transplant. CDR3 in DNA: TGTGCCAGCAGCACCCAGACAGACATCTATGGCTACACCTTC. Amino acid sequence: CASSTQTDIYGYTF.